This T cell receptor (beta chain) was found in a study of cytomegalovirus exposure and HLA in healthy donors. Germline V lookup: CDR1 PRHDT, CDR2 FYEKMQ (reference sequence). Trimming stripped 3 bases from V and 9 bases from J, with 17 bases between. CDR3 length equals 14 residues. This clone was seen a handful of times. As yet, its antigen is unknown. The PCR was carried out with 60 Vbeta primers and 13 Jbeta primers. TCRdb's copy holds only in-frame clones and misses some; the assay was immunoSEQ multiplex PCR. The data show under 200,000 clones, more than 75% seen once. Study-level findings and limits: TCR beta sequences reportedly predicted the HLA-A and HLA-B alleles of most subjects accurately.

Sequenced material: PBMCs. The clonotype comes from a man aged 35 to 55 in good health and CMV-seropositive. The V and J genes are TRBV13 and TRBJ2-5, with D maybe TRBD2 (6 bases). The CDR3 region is CASSLGLSQQSQYF. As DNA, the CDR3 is TGTGCCAGCAGCTTGGGACTCAGTCAACAGTCCCAGTACTTC.